Listed below are T cell receptor beta chains from one sample, sequenced in a study of shared T cell receptors in the human thymus. Data came from immunoSEQ multiplex PCR; TCRdb stores just in-frame clones and leaves some out. The table includes hundreds of thousands of clones, around 95% detected once. Sequencing was carried out using thymocytes. The receptors here all came from a human donor. CDR3s include the opening cysteine and the closing phenylalanine or tryptophan. The order of the fields is clone size, J gene, D gene, V gene, CDR3 protein, CDR3 DNA. D genes are given only for firm matches. Only part of the rows carry a size: once, few, many, or a class if the clone is expanded.

>few|TRBJ1-5|-|TRBV27
CASSWGGAGQPQHF
TGTGCCAGCAGTTGGGGGGGGGCAGGCCAGCCCCAGCATTTT
>-|TRBJ2-1|TRBD2|TRBV5-1
CASSDISGSNEQFF
TGCGCCAGCAGCGACATTAGCGGGAGCAATGAGCAGTTCTTC
>-|TRBJ2-3|-|TRBV27
CASSPRGRGSDTQYF
TGTGCCAGCAGTCCGCGAGGCAGGGGATCAGATACGCAGTATTTT
>-|TRBJ1-1|-|TRBV5-4
CASSLARGNYMNTEAFF
TGTGCCAGCAGCTTGGCGAGGGGGAACTACATGAACACTGAAGCTTTCTTT
>-|TRBJ1-4|-|TRBV28
CASSKSFNEKLFF
TGTGCCAGCTCGAAGTCCTTTAATGAAAAACTGTTTTTT
>-|TRBJ1-1|-|TRBV27
CASSSTTQPGPISLGDTEAFF
TGTGCCAGCAGTTCGACCACCCAACCCGGGCCGATATCCTTAGGGGACACTGAAGCTTTCTTT
>once|TRBJ2-5|TRBD2|TRBV5-1
CASRRTSGTGETQYF
TGCGCCAGCAGGCGGACTAGCGGGACCGGCGAGACCCAGTACTTC
>-|TRBJ2-6|TRBD1|TRBV28
CASTSGTGGSGANVLTF
TGTGCCAGCACCTCAGGGACAGGGGGCTCTGGGGCCAACGTCCTGACTTTC
>-|TRBJ1-1|-|TRBV19
CASSRGRGTEAFF
TGTGCCAGTAGTAGGGGGCGAGGCACTGAAGCTTTCTTT
>-|TRBJ2-3|-|TRBV28
CASSSRDRRTDTQYF
TGTGCCAGCAGTTCGCGGGACAGACGCACAGATACGCAGTATTTT
>-|TRBJ2-7|TRBD1|TRBV28
CASSLWRNGTGHKGSYEQYF
TGTGCCAGCAGTTTATGGCGAAACGGGACAGGGCATAAGGGCTCCTACGAGCAGTACTTC
>-|TRBJ2-1|-|TRBV13
CASSPPSYNEQFF
TGTGCCAGCAGCCCCCCCTCCTACAATGAGCAGTTCTTC
>-|TRBJ1-2|TRBD1|TRBV6-6
CATYDRGTGYTF
TGTGCCACCTACGACAGGGGCACCGGCTACACCTTC
>-|TRBJ2-1|TRBD2|TRBV29-1
CSVGVAGFNEQFF
TGCAGCGTTGGGGTAGCGGGGTTCAATGAGCAGTTCTTC
>-|TRBJ1-2|-|TRBV10-3
CAIGAEGLVGANYGYTF
TGTGCCATCGGGGCGGAGGGGTTGGTAGGAGCTAACTATGGCTACACCTTC
>-|TRBJ2-1|TRBD1|TRBV25-1
CASSEFLKTGNNEQFF
TGTGCCAGCAGTGAATTCCTGAAGACAGGGAACAATGAGCAGTTCTTC
>-|TRBJ1-1|-|TRBV30
CAWAAPTVDTEAFF
TGTGCCTGGGCCGCCCCTACAGTGGATACTGAAGCTTTCTTT
>-|TRBJ2-1|-|TRBV7-2
CASSPPGGGGNEQFF
TGTGCCAGCAGCCCCCCTGGCGGAGGGGGCAATGAGCAGTTCTTC
>-|TRBJ1-1|-|TRBV27
CASSLGGVNTEAFF
TGTGCCAGCAGTTTAGGGGGGGTGAACACTGAAGCTTTCTTT
>few|TRBJ1-3|-|TRBV15
CATSRSLGQRRRNTIYF
TGTGCCACCAGCAGATCCCTGGGGCAGCGACGTAGAAACACCATATATTTT
>-|TRBJ2-1|TRBD2|TRBV5-6
CASSPGLAYNEQFF
TGTGCCAGCAGCCCGGGACTAGCCTACAATGAGCAGTTCTTC
>-|TRBJ1-3|TRBD1|TRBV19
CASSILGTARGSGNTIYF
TGTGCCAGTAGTATATTGGGGACAGCGAGGGGCTCTGGAAACACCATATATTTT